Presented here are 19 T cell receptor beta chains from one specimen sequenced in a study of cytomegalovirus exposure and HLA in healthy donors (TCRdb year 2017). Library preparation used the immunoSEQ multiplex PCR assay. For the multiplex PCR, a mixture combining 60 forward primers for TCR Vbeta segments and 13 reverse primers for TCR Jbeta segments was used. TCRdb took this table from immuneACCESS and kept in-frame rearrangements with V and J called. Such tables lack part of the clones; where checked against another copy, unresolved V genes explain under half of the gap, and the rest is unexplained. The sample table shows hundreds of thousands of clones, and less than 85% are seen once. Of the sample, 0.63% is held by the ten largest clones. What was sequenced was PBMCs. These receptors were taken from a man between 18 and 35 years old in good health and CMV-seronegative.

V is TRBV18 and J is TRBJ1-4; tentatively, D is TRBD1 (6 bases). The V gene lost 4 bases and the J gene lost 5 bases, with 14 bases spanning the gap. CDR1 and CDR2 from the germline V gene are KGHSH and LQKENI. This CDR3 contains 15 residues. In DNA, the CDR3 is TGTGCCAGCTCACGATGGACAGATGGGAATGAAAAACTGTTTTTT. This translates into CASSRWTDGNEKLFF.

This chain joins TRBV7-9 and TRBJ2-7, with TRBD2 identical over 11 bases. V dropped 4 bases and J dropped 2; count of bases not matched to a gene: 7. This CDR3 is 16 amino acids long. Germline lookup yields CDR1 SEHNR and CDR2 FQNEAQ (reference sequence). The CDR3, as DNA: TGTGCCAGCAGCTCTATAACTAGCGGGAGCCCCTACGAGCAGTACTTC. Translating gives CASSSITSGSPYEQYF.

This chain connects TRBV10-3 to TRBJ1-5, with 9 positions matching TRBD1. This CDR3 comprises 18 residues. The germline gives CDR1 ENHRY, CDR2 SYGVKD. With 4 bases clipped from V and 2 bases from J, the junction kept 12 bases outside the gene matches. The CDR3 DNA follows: TGTGCCATCAGTGGGGGACAGGGATTCCCTTTGGGCAATCAGCCCCAGCATTTT. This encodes CAISGGQGFPLGNQPQHF.

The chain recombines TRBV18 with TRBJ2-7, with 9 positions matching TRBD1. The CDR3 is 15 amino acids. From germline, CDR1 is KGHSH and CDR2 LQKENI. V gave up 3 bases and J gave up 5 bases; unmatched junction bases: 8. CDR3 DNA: TGTGCCAGCTCACCGTCGGGACAGGGAGTTAACGAGCAGTACTTC. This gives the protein CASSPSGQGVNEQYF.

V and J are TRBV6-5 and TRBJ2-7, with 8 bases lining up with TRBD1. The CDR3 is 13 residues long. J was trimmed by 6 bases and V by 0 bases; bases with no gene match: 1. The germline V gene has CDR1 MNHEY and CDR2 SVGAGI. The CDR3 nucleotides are TGTGCCAGCAGTTACTCGACAGGGGCCGAGCAGTACTTC. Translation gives CASSYSTGAEQYF.

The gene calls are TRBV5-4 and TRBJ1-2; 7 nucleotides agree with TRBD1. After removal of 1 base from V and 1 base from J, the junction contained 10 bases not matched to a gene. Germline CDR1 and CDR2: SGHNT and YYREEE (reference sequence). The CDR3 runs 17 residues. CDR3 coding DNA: TGTGCCAGCAGCTTGTTTACCGGGACAGCACATAACTATGGCTACACCTTC. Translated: CASSLFTGTAHNYGYTF. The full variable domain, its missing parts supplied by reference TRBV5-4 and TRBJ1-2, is ETGVTQSPTHLIKTRGQQVTLRCSSQSGHNTVSWYQQALGQGPQFIFQYYREEENGRGNFPPRFSGLQFPNYSSELNVNALELDDSALYLCASSLFTGTAHNYGYTFGSGTRLTVV.

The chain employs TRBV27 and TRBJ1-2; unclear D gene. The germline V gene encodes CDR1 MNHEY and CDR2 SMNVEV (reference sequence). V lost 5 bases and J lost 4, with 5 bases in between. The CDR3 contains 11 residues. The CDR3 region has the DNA TGTGCCAGCAGTGGAGCCTATGGCTACACCTTC. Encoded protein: CASSGAYGYTF.

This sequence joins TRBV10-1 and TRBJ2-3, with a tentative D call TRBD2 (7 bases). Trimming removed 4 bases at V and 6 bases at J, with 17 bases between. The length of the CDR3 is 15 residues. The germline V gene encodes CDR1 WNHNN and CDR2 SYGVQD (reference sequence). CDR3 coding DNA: TGCGCCAGCAGTGCCGCGGGGGCAGGGATGGATACGCAGTATTTT. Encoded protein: CASSAAGAGMDTQYF.

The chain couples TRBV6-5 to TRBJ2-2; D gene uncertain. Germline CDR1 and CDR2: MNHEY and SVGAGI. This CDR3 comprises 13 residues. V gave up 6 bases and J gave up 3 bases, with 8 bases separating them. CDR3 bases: TGTGCCAGCAGACCCTCGGACACCGGGGAGCTGTTTTTT. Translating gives CASRPSDTGELFF.

Here the CDR3 reads CAWSPSRTSGYDTQYF. As DNA, the CDR3 is TGTGCCTGGAGCCCTTCCCGGACTAGCGGGTACGATACGCAGTATTTT. V and J are TRBV30 and TRBJ2-3; 11 nucleotides line up with TRBD2. Per germline, CDR1 GTSNPN and CDR2 SVGIG (reference sequence). The V gene end was trimmed by 3 bases and the J gene end by 6 bases; junction bases not matched to a gene: 11. The CDR3 loop spans 16 amino acids.

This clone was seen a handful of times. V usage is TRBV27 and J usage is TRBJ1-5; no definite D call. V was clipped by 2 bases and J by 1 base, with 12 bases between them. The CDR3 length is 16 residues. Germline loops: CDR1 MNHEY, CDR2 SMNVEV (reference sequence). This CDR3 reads CASSLTGATSNQPQHF. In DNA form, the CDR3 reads TGTGCCAGCAGTTTAACGGGAGCAACAAGCAATCAGCCCCAGCATTTT.

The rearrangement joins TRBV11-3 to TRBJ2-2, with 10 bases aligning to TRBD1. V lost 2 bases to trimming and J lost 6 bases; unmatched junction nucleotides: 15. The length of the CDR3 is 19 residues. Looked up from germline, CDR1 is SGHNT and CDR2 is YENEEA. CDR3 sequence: CASSLQRRLGTGDAGELFF. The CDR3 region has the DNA TGTGCCAGCAGCTTACAGCGGCGGTTGGGGACAGGGGATGCCGGGGAGCTGTTTTTT.

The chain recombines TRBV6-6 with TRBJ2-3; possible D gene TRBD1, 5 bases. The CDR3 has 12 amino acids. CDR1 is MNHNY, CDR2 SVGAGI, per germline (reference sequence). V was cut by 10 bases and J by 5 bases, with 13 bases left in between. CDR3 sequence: CATKKDIDTQYF. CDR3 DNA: TGTGCCACCAAAAAGGACATAGATACGCAGTATTTT.

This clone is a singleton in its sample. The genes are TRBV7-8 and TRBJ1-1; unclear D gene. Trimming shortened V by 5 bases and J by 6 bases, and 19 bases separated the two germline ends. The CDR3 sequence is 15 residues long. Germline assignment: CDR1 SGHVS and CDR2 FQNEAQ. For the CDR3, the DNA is TGTGCCAGCAGCCTCCGACCCGGGAGTGGGTCTGAAGCTTTCTTT. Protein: CASSLRPGSGSEAFF.

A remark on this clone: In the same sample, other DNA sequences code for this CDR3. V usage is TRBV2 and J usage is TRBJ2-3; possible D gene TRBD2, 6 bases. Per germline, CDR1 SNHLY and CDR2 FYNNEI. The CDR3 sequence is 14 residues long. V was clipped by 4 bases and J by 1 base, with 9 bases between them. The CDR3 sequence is CASSVSSGTDTQYF. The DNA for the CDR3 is TGTGCCAGCAGTGTATCTAGCGGCACAGATACGCAGTATTTT.

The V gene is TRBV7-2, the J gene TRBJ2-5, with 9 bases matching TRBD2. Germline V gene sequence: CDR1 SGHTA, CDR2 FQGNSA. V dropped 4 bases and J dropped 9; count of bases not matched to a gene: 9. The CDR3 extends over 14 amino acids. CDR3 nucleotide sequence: TGTGCCAGCAGCTCTTTCAGCGGGAGGATGGCCCAGTACTTC. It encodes CASSSFSGRMAQYF. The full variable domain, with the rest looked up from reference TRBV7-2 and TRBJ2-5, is GAGVSQSPSNKVTEKGKDVELRCDPISGHTALYWYRQSLGQGLEFLIYFQGNSAPDKSGLPSDRFSAERTGGSVSTLTIQRTQQEDSAVYLCASSSFSGRMAQYFGPGTRLLVL.

CDR3 loop: CASSPGTGLYGYTF. CDR3 in DNA: TGCGCCAGCAGCCCCGGGACAGGGCTCTATGGCTACACCTTC. The chain is built from TRBV5-1 and TRBJ1-2, with TRBD1 identical over 9 bases. This CDR3 spans 14 amino acids. V shed 4 bases, J shed 4 bases, and the junction held 5 bases outside the gene matches. In germline, CDR1 is SGHRS, CDR2 YFSETQ.

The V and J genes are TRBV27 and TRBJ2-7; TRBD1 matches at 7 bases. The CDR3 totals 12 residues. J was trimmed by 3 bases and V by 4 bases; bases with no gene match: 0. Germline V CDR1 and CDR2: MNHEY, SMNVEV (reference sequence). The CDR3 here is CASSSGGYEQYF. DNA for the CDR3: TGTGCCAGCAGTTCAGGGGGCTACGAGCAGTACTTC.

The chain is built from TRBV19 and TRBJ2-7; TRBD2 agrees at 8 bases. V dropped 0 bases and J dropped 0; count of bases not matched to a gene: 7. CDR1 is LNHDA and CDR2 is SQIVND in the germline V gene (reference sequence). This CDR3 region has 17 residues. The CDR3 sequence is CASSIESSGILSYEQYF. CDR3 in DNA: TGTGCCAGTAGTATAGAGAGTAGCGGGATCCTCTCCTACGAGCAGTACTTC.